The present T cell receptor beta chain was sequenced within a study of T cell repertoires in cytomegalovirus infection. Study details: Matching HLA type, along with CMV infection, was indicated by public TCR beta signatures. Study results and caveats: In two of eight donors, the top clonotype was HLA-C-restricted CMV-specific. The study identified carriers of CMV plus the relevant HLA from cumulative public TCR beta family frequency.

On this clonotype itself: Antigen: not known.

CDR3 length: 15 amino acids. With 7 bases removed from V and 0 bases from J, the gap between germline ends came to 16 bases. Germline V lookup: CDR1 LNHDA, CDR2 SQIVND (reference sequence). TCRdb used MiXCR to reprocess the reads, holding one entry per CDR3 protein. Among 750,000 to 950,000 distinct CDR3 sequences listed, 25% to 30% were seen once. The source of this sequence is a human donor in good health (CMV status not recorded). Some clones in this sample may be carry-over from other donors' samples. The chain links TRBV19 to TRBJ2-7, with D possibly being TRBD2 (7 bases). The sample consisted of cultured CD8+ T cells from PBMCs, taken from culture after CMV antigen stimulation. In nucleotides, the CDR3 is TGTGCCAGTACCATAGGGGGGGCGGACTCCTACGAGCAGTACTTC. It specifies CASTIGGADSYEQYF.